These 24 T cell receptor beta chains originate from one sample sequenced in a study of cytomegalovirus exposure and HLA in healthy donors (dated by TCRdb to 2016 to 2017). The library came from the immunoSEQ multiplex PCR assay. For the multiplex PCR, a mixture combining 60 forward primers for TCR Vbeta segments and 13 reverse primers for TCR Jbeta segments was used. TCRdb limited this immuneACCESS table to in-frame rearrangements with V and J called. A share of clones is missing; checked studies link under half to unresolved V genes, and the rest is unexplained. The sample includes fewer than 120,000 clones, with 78% observed a single time. The ten largest clones add up to under 1.5% of the sample. The specimen was PBMCs. All receptors come from a woman in her twenties or thirties in good health and CMV-seronegative.

This clone occurred once. The chain employs TRBV4-2 and TRBJ1-2, with D possibly matching TRBD1 (5 bases). The CDR3 runs 16 residues. The V end lost 0 bases, the J end lost 0 bases, and 11 bases lay between the germline ends. Germline V gene sequence: CDR1 LGHNA, CDR2 YNFKEQ. CDR3 nucleotide sequence: TGTGCCAGCAGCCAAGACCCCGGGGGTACTAACTATGGCTACACCTTC. As protein: CASSQDPGGTNYGYTF.

The V call is TRBV4-1, the J call TRBJ2-2, with TRBD1 matching over 11 bases. Germline CDR1 is MGHRA and CDR2 is YSYEKL. Trimming removed 0 bases from V and 4 bases from J; junction bases left unmatched: 1. This CDR3 has 16 residues. The CDR3 DNA is TGCGCCAGCAGCCAAGAGGGACAGGGGGTCACCGGGGAGCTGTTTTTT. Translated, it gives CASSQEGQGVTGELFF.

The CDR3 DNA follows: TGCAGCGCAAATCAGGGGGAATCGCAGTACTTC. It is translated as CSANQGESQYF. The chain couples TRBV29-1 to TRBJ2-7; 7 bases are a match to TRBD1. The CDR3 contains 11 residues. The V gene's germline CDR1 is SQVTM and CDR2 ANQGSEA. V shed 7 bases and J 9 bases; nucleotides not matched to a gene: 9.

This clone was detected only once. The J gene is TRBJ2-1, the V gene TRBV11-3; 8 positions match TRBD1. The V and J ends lost 5 bases and 8 bases, in that order; junction bases with no gene match: 20. CDR1 is SGHNT and CDR2 is YENEEA in the germline V gene. CDR3 length equals 18 residues. CDR3 loop: CASSLYPPQGEFPDEQFF. CDR3 sequence (DNA): TGTGCCAGCAGCCTATACCCGCCACAGGGGGAGTTCCCCGATGAGCAGTTCTTC.

The rearrangement joins TRBV4-3 to TRBJ2-3; possible D gene TRBD2, 7 bases. Germline loops: CDR1 LGHNA, CDR2 YSLEER. V gave up 4 bases and J gave up 1 base, with 15 bases separating them. This CDR3 is built from 16 residues. The CDR3 protein is CASSPARGAGTDTQYF. CDR3 sequence (DNA): TGCGCCAGCAGCCCCGCTCGGGGGGCCGGCACAGATACGCAGTATTTT.

The J gene is TRBJ1-2, the V gene TRBV30; TRBD1 aligns across 8 bases. Germline V CDR1 and CDR2: GTSNPN, SVGIG (reference sequence). V trimming: 3 bases; J trimming: 4 bases; junction bases outside the gene matches: 16. CDR3 length: 17 amino acids. The CDR3 region is CAWRGGRVQGAFYGYTF. The CDR3 DNA reads as TGTGCCTGGAGGGGCGGTCGGGTGCAGGGGGCTTTCTATGGCTACACCTTC.

The chain links TRBV14 to TRBJ2-7, with 11 bases identical to TRBD2. The germline V gene has CDR1 SGHDN and CDR2 FVKESK. The CDR3 loop spans 18 amino acids. V lost 4 bases to trimming and J lost 0 bases; unmatched junction nucleotides: 11. The CDR3 DNA reads as TGTGCCAGCAGCCCCAGTCGGCTAGCGGGGGGTGCCTCCTACGAGCAGTACTTC. Translation: CASSPSRLAGGASYEQYF.

The gene calls are TRBV7-8 and TRBJ2-7; D is unclear. In germline, CDR1 is SGHVS, CDR2 FQNEAQ. The CDR3 extends over 12 amino acids. Trimming removed 5 bases at V and 4 bases at J, with 9 bases between. The CDR3 loop is CASSPTGYEQYF. Here the CDR3 DNA reads TGTGCCAGCAGCCCAACCGGGTACGAGCAGTACTTC.

The chain uses TRBV13 and TRBJ2-2, with TRBD1 matching 8 bases. The J segment lost 0 bases and the V segment lost 1 base, leaving 4 bases of the junction unmatched. The CDR3 extends over 17 amino acids. Looked up from germline, CDR1 is PRHDT and CDR2 is FYEKMQ (reference sequence). This CDR3 reads CASSLEDRDSNTGELFF. The CDR3 nucleotides read TGTGCCAGCAGCTTAGAGGACAGGGATTCGAACACCGGGGAGCTGTTTTTT.

The chain employs TRBV9 and TRBJ2-2; tentative D call: TRBD1 (6 bases). Trimming stripped 5 bases from V and 1 base from J, with 6 bases between. Germline V gene data show CDR1 as SGDLS and CDR2 as YYNGEE. The CDR3 extends over 13 amino acids. In nucleotides, the CDR3 is TGTGCCAGCAGACAGGGGAACACCGGGGAGCTGTTTTTT. Its translation: CASRQGNTGELFF.

The chain has TRBV28 and TRBJ2-1; 14 bases are a match to TRBD2. Per the germline V gene, CDR1 is MDHEN and CDR2 is SYDVKM. Trimming took 6 bases from V and 9 from J; bases not matched to a gene: 22. The CDR3 runs 20 residues. CDR3 DNA: TGTGCCAGCAGCCCCCTGGCCCAGACACTACCGGGACTAGCGGGAGTTGAGCAGTTCTTC. It yields the protein CASSPLAQTLPGLAGVEQFF.

The chain joins TRBV2 to TRBJ2-7; a weak D match, TRBD1 (5 bases). This CDR3 has 13 amino acids. V lost 3 bases to trimming and J lost 6 bases, with 12 bases between them. Germline CDR1 SNHLY, CDR2 FYNNEI. The CDR3 reads CASSDRVGVEQYF. The CDR3 bases are TGTGCCAGCAGTGACCGGGTAGGGGTCGAGCAGTACTTC.

This clone occurred once. The chain combines TRBV29-1 with TRBJ2-5, with D possibly being TRBD1 (5 bases). Looked up from germline, CDR1 is SQVTM and CDR2 is ANQGSEA. The V end lost 7 bases, the J end lost 0 bases, and 15 bases lay between the germline ends. There are 14 residues in the CDR3. CDR3 nucleotide sequence: TGCAGCGCGTTGGGCCCGACAGACCAAGAGACCCAGTACTTC. Translating it yields CSALGPTDQETQYF.

This chain connects TRBV9 to TRBJ2-3, with 7 bases that match TRBD1. The trim removed 0 bases at V and 2 bases at J, leaving 3 bases unmatched. Germline V lookup: CDR1 SGDLS, CDR2 YYNGEE. The CDR3 is made up of 15 amino acids. The CDR3 spells CASSVGTGYTDTQYF. The CDR3 DNA reads as TGTGCCAGCAGCGTAGGGACAGGATACACAGATACGCAGTATTTT.

The chain employs TRBV5-1 and TRBJ2-6; 8 nucleotides line up with TRBD1. Looked up from germline, CDR1 is SGHRS and CDR2 is YFSETQ. The V gene end was trimmed by 5 bases and the J gene end by 0 bases; junction bases not matched to a gene: 4. This CDR3 comprises 16 residues. CDR3 bases: TGCGCCAGCAGGGGGACAGGCTCCTCTGGGGCCAACGTCCTGACTTTC. Translation: CASRGTGSSGANVLTF. Combining the CDR3 with reference TRBV5-1 and TRBJ2-6 gives the whole variable domain KAGVTQTPRYLIKTRGQQVTLSCSPISGHRSVSWYQQTPGQGLQFLFEYFSETQRNKGNFPGRFSGRQFSNSRSEMNVSTLELGDSALYLCASRGTGSSGANVLTFGAGSRLTVL.

CDR3 sequence: CASSYDRNTEAFF. CDR3 nucleotide sequence: TGTGCCAGCAGCTATGACAGGAACACTGAAGCTTTCTTT. This chain uses TRBV11-3 with TRBJ1-1, with TRBD1 as a possible D gene (5 bases). Germline lookup yields CDR1 SGHNT and CDR2 YENEEA. This CDR3 region has 13 residues. The V gene lost 4 bases and the J gene lost 1 base, with 7 bases spanning the gap.

V usage is TRBV5-8 and J usage is TRBJ2-2; TRBD1 aligns across 10 bases. This CDR3 has 15 amino acids. Germline CDR1 and CDR2: SGHTS and YDEGEE. V trimming: 0 bases; J trimming: 6 bases; junction bases outside the gene matches: 2. CDR3 region: CASSLGDRGAGELFF. In DNA form, the CDR3 reads TGTGCCAGCAGCTTGGGGGACAGGGGAGCCGGGGAGCTGTTTTTT.

The chain joins TRBV19 to TRBJ1-2, with D tentatively TRBD1 (5 bases). Germline assignment: CDR1 LNHDA and CDR2 SQIVND (reference sequence). V shed 5 bases and J shed 8 bases, with 18 bases lying between them. The CDR3 is 14 amino acids. The CDR3 DNA is TGTGCCAGTAGTGCGACAGTCTCGAGGCGGGGCTACACCTTC. This translates into CASSATVSRRGYTF.

The V and J genes are TRBV5-1 and TRBJ1-6; 9 bases map to TRBD1. V dropped 0 bases and J dropped 6; count of bases not matched to a gene: 4. CDR1 and CDR2 from the germline V gene are SGHRS and YFSETQ. The CDR3 spans 16 residues. The CDR3 coding sequence is TGCGCCAGCAGCTTGGAGGGGGACAGGGCTAATTCACCCCTCCACTTT. Translated, it gives CASSLEGDRANSPLHF. Combining the CDR3 with reference TRBV5-1 and TRBJ1-6 gives the whole variable domain KAGVTQTPRYLIKTRGQQVTLSCSPISGHRSVSWYQQTPGQGLQFLFEYFSETQRNKGNFPGRFSGRQFSNSRSEMNVSTLELGDSALYLCASSLEGDRANSPLHFGNGTRLTVT.

The J gene is TRBJ2-3, the V gene TRBV7-2; 15 bases line up with TRBD2. With V trimmed by 4 bases and J by 4 bases, 3 bases remained unmatched. Germline CDR1 reads SGHTA; CDR2 reads FQGNSA. This CDR3 has 16 amino acids. Here the CDR3 reads CASSWGLAGGADTQYF. The CDR3 DNA reads TGTGCCAGCAGCTGGGGACTAGCGGGGGGTGCAGATACGCAGTATTTT.

V is TRBV5-6 and J is TRBJ1-6; D not certain. Germline V lookup: CDR1 SGHDT, CDR2 YYEEEE. This CDR3 contains 14 residues. V gave up 0 bases and J gave up 11 bases, with 12 bases separating them. This CDR3 reads CASSLGGGKTPLHF. CDR3 in DNA: TGTGCCAGCAGCTTGGGTGGCGGGAAAACACCCCTCCACTTT.

V is TRBV6-1 and J is TRBJ1-2; D might be TRBD1 (5 bases). Germline V gene data show CDR1 as MNHNS and CDR2 as SASEGT. This CDR3 contains 17 residues. The germline V and J ends were trimmed by 2 bases and 5 bases, with 21 bases remaining between them. The CDR3 loop reads CASSERLSATGTYGYTF. In DNA form, the CDR3 reads TGTGCCAGCAGTGAAAGGCTGAGCGCCACCGGGACTTATGGCTACACCTTC.

This clone was detected once. The V and J genes are TRBV5-1 and TRBJ1-1; 7 bases fit TRBD1. This CDR3 comprises 14 residues. Trimming took 0 bases from V and 2 from J; bases not matched to a gene: 1. The germline V gene has CDR1 SGHRS and CDR2 YFSETQ. The CDR3 protein is CASSLGDRNTEAFF. DNA of the CDR3: TGCGCCAGCAGCTTGGGGGACAGAAACACTGAAGCTTTCTTT.

V is TRBV4-2 and J is TRBJ2-7; 11 bases fit TRBD2. V trimming: 1 base; J trimming: 3 bases; junction bases outside the gene matches: 5. The CDR3 length is 16 residues. The germline CDR1 and CDR2 sequences are LGHNA and YNFKEQ. CDR3 amino acids: CASSQATGTSGYEQYF. The CDR3 DNA follows: TGTGCCAGCAGCCAAGCTACCGGGACTAGCGGCTACGAGCAGTACTTC.